Following are 14 T cell receptor beta chains from one sample sequenced in a study of T cell responses to AZD1222 COVID-19 vaccine. Measured with immunoSEQ multiplex PCR; TCRdb has only the in-frame clones, and not every one. The sample consists of under 200,000 clones, 92% of them appearing once. Sequences were derived from peripheral blood, sampled 28 days after the second AZD1222 dose. The receptors stem from an adult who received the AZD1222 COVID-19 vaccine.

This clone was recorded a few times. The CDR3 protein is CASSLRASSYNEQFF. CDR3 in DNA: TGTGCCAGCAGCCTTCGGGCCAGCTCCTACAATGAGCAGTTCTTC. This rearrangement joins TRBV3-1 (or the pseudogene TRBV3-2) to TRBJ2-1; D remains unclear. V lost 4 bases to trimming and J lost 0 bases, with 10 bases between them. The CDR3 spans 15 residues. Germline CDR1 and CDR2: LGHDT and YNNKEL (reference sequence).

CDR3: CASSERAPSMGYTF. Here the CDR3 DNA reads TGTGCCAGCAGTGAGAGGGCCCCTTCAATGGGCTACACCTTC. The chain couples TRBV2 to TRBJ1-2, with D unclear. The germline CDR1 and CDR2 sequences are SNHLY and FYNNEI. The CDR3 covers 14 residues. The V and J ends lost 3 bases and 8 bases respectively, with 16 bases between them.

The V call is TRBV19, the J call TRBJ1-5, with D unclear. The CDR3 loop spans 12 amino acids. V was shortened by 3 bases and J by 7 bases, with 7 bases between the two germline ends. CDR1 is LNHDA, CDR2 SQIVND, per germline (reference sequence). In nucleotides, the CDR3 is TGTGCCAGTAGTATCGGCATGCAGCCCCAGCATTTT. Translated: CASSIGMQPQHF.

This chain joins TRBV24-1 and TRBJ1-5, with D possibly being TRBD1 (6 bases). The V gene's germline CDR1 is KGHDR and CDR2 SFDVKD. This CDR3 region has 13 residues. V lost 5 bases and J lost 9, with 13 bases in between. The CDR3 spells CATSALKTGPQHF. The CDR3, as DNA: TGTGCCACCAGTGCCCTTAAGACAGGGCCCCAGCATTTT.

The chain is built from TRBV19 and TRBJ1-1; D possibly corresponds to TRBD1 (6 bases). The V end was cut by 6 bases, the J end by 0 bases, with 8 bases between. There are 13 residues in the CDR3. CDR1 is LNHDA and CDR2 is SQIVND in the germline V gene (reference sequence). CDR3 coding DNA: TGTGCCAGTAGCGACAGGATGAACACTGAAGCTTTCTTT. As protein: CASSDRMNTEAFF.

This sequence joins TRBV7-2 and TRBJ2-7; possibly TRBD2 for D (6 bases). Germline CDR1 reads SGHTA; CDR2 reads FQGNSA. The CDR3 is 15 residues long. V was clipped by 3 bases and J by 3 bases, with 15 bases between them. DNA for the CDR3: TGTGCCAGCAGCTTCTGGGGACGGACTAACTACGAGCAGTACTTC. Its protein is CASSFWGRTNYEQYF.

V gene TRBV20-1 combines with J gene TRBJ2-7; weak D call: TRBD2 (6 bases). Between the trimmed V and J ends, which lost 0 bases and 7 bases, there was a span of 7 bases. This CDR3 has 11 amino acids. Germline assignment: CDR1 DFQATT and CDR2 SNEGSKA (reference sequence). As DNA, the CDR3 is TGCAGTGCTAGAGAGGGGAGGGAGCAGTACTTC. Its translation is CSAREGREQYF.

The rearrangement uses TRBV10-3 and TRBJ1-4, with D unclear. Germline-derived CDR1 and CDR2 are ENHRY and SYGVKD. With 10 bases removed from V and 8 bases from J, the gap between germline ends came to 14 bases. This CDR3 comprises 12 residues. CDR3 loop: CATSSGVEKLFF. Written as DNA, the CDR3 is TGTGCCACCTCGTCCGGGGTAGAAAAACTGTTTTTT.

This clone is a singleton in its sample. This rearrangement joins TRBV5-6 to TRBJ1-2, with D hard to call. Per germline, CDR1 SGHDT and CDR2 YYEEEE. Deletions cut 4 bases from V and 5 bases from J, with 6 bases between. The CDR3 consists of 11 residues. In DNA, the CDR3 is TGTGCCAGCAGCGCCGGTTATGGCTACACCTTC. This sequence encodes CASSAGYGYTF.

The gene calls are TRBV6-1 and TRBJ1-5; D is perhaps TRBD1 (6 bases). The germline V gene encodes CDR1 MNHNS and CDR2 SASEGT. The CDR3 sequence is 16 residues long. Trimming took off 2 bases at V and 2 bases at J, with 13 bases between the two ends. The CDR3 spells CASSEIRGGGNQPQHF. DNA of the CDR3: TGTGCCAGCAGTGAAATCAGGGGAGGCGGCAATCAGCCCCAGCATTTT.

The chain is built from TRBV6-6 and TRBJ1-1; 8 nucleotides match TRBD1. The CDR3 is 15 residues long. Germline assignment: CDR1 MNHNY and CDR2 SVGAGI (reference sequence). Trimming removed 7 bases from V and 1 base from J; junction bases left unmatched: 8. The CDR3, as DNA: TGTGCCAGCATCCGCTTGGACAGGGAGAACACTGAAGCTTTCTTT. Protein product: CASIRLDRENTEAFF.

Points on this clone: At one of its ends the junction is not consistent with the germline gene, which may arise from a read error. The chain links TRBV6-1 to TRBJ1-2; D is ambiguous. The CDR3 is made up of 15 amino acids. CDR1 and CDR2 from the germline V gene are MNHNS and SASEGT. The CDR3 coding sequence is TGTGCCGGCAGTGAGACGCTAAGGGCTGCGGGAGGCTACACCTTC. Its protein product is CAGSETLRAAGGYTF.

The V gene is TRBV28, the J gene TRBJ1-5; TRBD1 might be the D (5 bases). V was shortened by 2 bases and J by 7 bases, with 15 bases between the two germline ends. The CDR3 covers 15 residues. Germline CDR1 and CDR2: MDHEN and SYDVKM. For the CDR3, the DNA is TGTGCCAGCAGTTTAAGGGGCAGGCTCGGACAGCCCCAGCATTTT. The encoded protein is CASSLRGRLGQPQHF. The full variable domain, completed using reference TRBV28 and TRBJ1-5, is DVKVTQSSRYLVKRTGEKVFLECVQDMDHENMFWYRQDPGLGLRLIYFSYDVKMKEKGDIPEGYSVSREKKERFSLILESASTNQTSMYLCASSLRGRLGQPQHFGDGTRLSIL.

A note on this clone: Other nucleotide sequences from this sample produce the same CDR3. The chain uses TRBV14 and TRBJ1-2, with D unclear. This CDR3 has 13 residues. Germline lookup yields CDR1 SGHDN and CDR2 FVKESK. Trimming took 1 base from V and 2 from J, leaving 5 bases between them. CDR3: CASSQGRNYGYTF. In DNA form, the CDR3 reads TGTGCCAGCAGCCAAGGGCGGAACTATGGCTACACCTTC.